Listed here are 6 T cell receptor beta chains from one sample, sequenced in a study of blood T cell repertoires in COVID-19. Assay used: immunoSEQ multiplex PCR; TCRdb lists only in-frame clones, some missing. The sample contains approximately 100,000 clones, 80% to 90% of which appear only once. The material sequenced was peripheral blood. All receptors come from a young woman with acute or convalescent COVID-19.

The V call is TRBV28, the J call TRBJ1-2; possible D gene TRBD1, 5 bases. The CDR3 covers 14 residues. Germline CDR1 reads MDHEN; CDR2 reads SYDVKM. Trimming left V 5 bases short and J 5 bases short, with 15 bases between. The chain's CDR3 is CASSGHGGSYGYTF. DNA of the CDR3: TGTGCCAGCAGTGGTCATGGGGGGAGTTATGGCTACACCTTC.

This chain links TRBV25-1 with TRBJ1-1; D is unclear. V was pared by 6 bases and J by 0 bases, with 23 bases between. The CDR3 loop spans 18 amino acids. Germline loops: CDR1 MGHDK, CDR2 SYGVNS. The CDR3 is CASSLGPGGWPMNTEAFF. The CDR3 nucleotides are TGTGCCAGCAGCCTCGGGCCTGGAGGGTGGCCCATGAACACTGAAGCTTTCTTT.

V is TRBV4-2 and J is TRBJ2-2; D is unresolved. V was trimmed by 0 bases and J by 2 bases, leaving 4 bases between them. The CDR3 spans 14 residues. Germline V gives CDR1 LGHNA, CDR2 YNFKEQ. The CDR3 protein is CASSQDLNTGELFF. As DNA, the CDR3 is TGTGCCAGCAGCCAAGATCTCAACACCGGGGAGCTGTTTTTT.

This CDR3 is CASSYSQQGALGYTF. CDR3 nucleotides: TGTGCCAGCAGTTACTCGCAACAGGGGGCTCTTGGCTACACCTTC. The J gene is TRBJ1-2, the V gene TRBV6-5; 9 bases are a match to TRBD1. The CDR3 contains 15 residues. Looked up from germline, CDR1 is MNHEY and CDR2 is SVGAGI. V was clipped by 0 bases and J by 7 bases; unmatched bases: 6.

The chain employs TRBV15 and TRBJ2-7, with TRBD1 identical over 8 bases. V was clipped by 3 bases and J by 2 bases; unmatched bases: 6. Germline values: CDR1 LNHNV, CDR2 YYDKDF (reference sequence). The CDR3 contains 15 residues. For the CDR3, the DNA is TGTGCCACCAGCAGTCCGGGACAGGCTACCTACGAGCAGTACTTC. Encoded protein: CATSSPGQATYEQYF.

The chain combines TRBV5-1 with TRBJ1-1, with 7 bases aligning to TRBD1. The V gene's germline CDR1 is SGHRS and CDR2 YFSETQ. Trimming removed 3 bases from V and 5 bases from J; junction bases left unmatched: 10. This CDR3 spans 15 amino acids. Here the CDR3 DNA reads TGCGCCAGCAGCTCTCCGGGAGGGGGCAGTACTGAAGCTTTCTTT. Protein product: CASSSPGGGSTEAFF.